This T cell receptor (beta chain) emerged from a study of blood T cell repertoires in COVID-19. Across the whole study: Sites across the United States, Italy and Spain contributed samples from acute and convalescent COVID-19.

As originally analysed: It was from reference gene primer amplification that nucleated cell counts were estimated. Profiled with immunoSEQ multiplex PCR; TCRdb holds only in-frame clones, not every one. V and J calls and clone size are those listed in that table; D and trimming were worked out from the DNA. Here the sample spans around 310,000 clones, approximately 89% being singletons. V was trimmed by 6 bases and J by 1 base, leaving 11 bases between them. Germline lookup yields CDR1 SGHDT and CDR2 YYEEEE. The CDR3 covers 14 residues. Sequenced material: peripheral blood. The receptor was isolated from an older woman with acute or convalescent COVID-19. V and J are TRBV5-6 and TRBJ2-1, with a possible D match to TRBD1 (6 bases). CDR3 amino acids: CASTFDRSYNEQFF. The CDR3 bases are TGTGCCAGCACCTTCGACAGGTCCTACAATGAGCAGTTCTTC.